Each of the 3 T cell receptor beta chains below was sequenced from the same sample in a study of OX40 agonist ivuxolimab in advanced cancers. Profiled with immunoSEQ multiplex PCR; TCRdb holds only in-frame clones, not every one. The repertoire consists of 40,000 or so clones, with 80% to 95% occurring once and the leading ten covering about 20%. The sample here was CD4+ or CD8+ T cells sorted from blood, taken in a trial of the OX40 agonist ivuxolimab. The source of these receptors is an adult with an advanced solid tumor such as melanoma, head and neck, liver or kidney cancer.

The gene calls are TRBV2 and TRBJ2-5; D possibly matches TRBD1 or TRBD2 (5 bases each). V gave up 1 base and J gave up 4 bases, with 19 bases separating them. This CDR3 region has 17 residues. Per the germline V gene, CDR1 is SNHLY and CDR2 is FYNNEI. CDR3 loop: CASSEGRWDPRIETQYF. The CDR3 nucleotides read TGTGCCAGCAGTGAAGGTCGGTGGGACCCCCGCATAGAGACCCAGTACTTC.

This chain connects TRBV5-3 to TRBJ2-7; D is perhaps TRBD1 (5 bases). TRBV5-3 is filed as an ORF, its function uncertain. This CDR3 is 15 amino acids long. V lost 1 base and J 1 base, leaving 12 bases between the germline ends. In DNA form, the CDR3 reads TGTGCCAGAAGCTTGAACAGGAACAAGTCCTACGAGCAGTACTTC. The encoded protein is CARSLNRNKSYEQYF.

This chain joins TRBV25-1 and TRBJ2-5; D might be TRBD1 or TRBD2, each matching 5 bases. Deletions cut 5 bases from V and 1 base from J, with 11 bases between. This CDR3 has 14 residues. Per the germline V gene, CDR1 is MGHDK and CDR2 is SYGVNS. In nucleotides, the CDR3 is TGTGCCAGCAGTCAACGGGGCGGCCAAGAGACCCAGTACTTC. It is translated as CASSQRGGQETQYF.